This passage covers 14 T cell receptor beta chains from one sample sequenced in a study of PD-1 blockade in mismatch repair-deficient tumors. The repertoire was sequenced with immunoSEQ multiplex PCR; TCRdb's copy has only in-frame clones and lacks some. The sample holds some 120,000 clones; 88% are singletons and the top ten take 12%. The source was peripheral blood, collected 72 weeks after starting pembrolizumab. All receptors come from an adult with mismatch repair-deficient cancer.

This clone was detected a few times. This chain links TRBV6-5 with TRBJ2-5; TRBD2 is a possible D gene (7 bases). The V and J ends lost 6 bases and 5 bases respectively, with 16 bases between them. The CDR3 contains 14 residues. Germline loops: CDR1 MNHEY, CDR2 SVGAGI. In nucleotides, the CDR3 is TGTGCCAGCAGGGATCCGGGGGGCATTGAGACCCAGTACTTC. It codes for CASRDPGGIETQYF.

The rearrangement joins TRBV13 to TRBJ2-3, with unresolved D. CDR3 size: 12 residues. Germline CDR1 and CDR2: PRHDT and FYEKMQ (reference sequence). Trimming stripped 6 bases from V and 0 bases from J, with 4 bases between. The CDR3 nucleotides read TGTGCCAGCAGTTACAGCACAGATACGCAGTATTTT. It translates to CASSYSTDTQYF.

The V and J genes are TRBV4-1 and TRBJ2-1; 9 positions match TRBD2. The CDR3 totals 17 residues. Germline V gives CDR1 MGHRA, CDR2 YSYEKL. V was pared by 4 bases and J by 4 bases, with 11 bases of the junction left unmatched. The CDR3 region has the DNA TGCGCCAGCAGCCTACTCGGTGCTAGCGGGGTGTACAATGAGCAGTTCTTC. As protein: CASSLLGASGVYNEQFF.

The chain combines TRBV27 with TRBJ2-6, with 9 bases matching TRBD1. Germline V lookup: CDR1 MNHEY, CDR2 SMNVEV (reference sequence). V shed 6 bases and J 0 bases; nucleotides not matched to a gene: 9. This CDR3 comprises 18 residues. CDR3: CASRLTGQGTSGANVLTF. CDR3 nucleotides: TGTGCCAGCAGACTGACGGGACAGGGAACCTCTGGGGCCAACGTCCTGACTTTC.

The chain uses TRBV5-7 and TRBJ2-7, with 10 bases that match TRBD2. TRBV5-7 is assigned to the ORF class and has an uncertain function. The CDR3 spans 19 residues. The ends lost 4 bases at V and 2 bases at J; junction bases unmatched: 18. Here the CDR3 reads CASSPIRGLAPIGAYEQYF. CDR3 in DNA: TGTGCCAGCAGCCCGATTAGGGGACTAGCGCCCATAGGGGCCTACGAGCAGTACTTC.

This clone was recorded only once. CDR3 bases: TGCGCCAGCAGCCAATCCCGGGACCCCTACGAGCAGTACTTC. This sequence encodes CASSQSRDPYEQYF. The V gene is TRBV4-3, the J gene TRBJ2-7, with D perhaps TRBD1 or TRBD2 (5 bases each). From germline, CDR1 is LGHNA and CDR2 YSLEER. The V end lost 2 bases, the J end lost 2 bases, and 10 bases lay between the germline ends. The CDR3 length is 14 residues.

This chain joins TRBV11-1 and TRBJ2-3, with 11 bases identical to TRBD2. With 5 bases clipped from V and 2 bases from J, the junction kept 3 bases outside the gene matches. Germline CDR1 reads SGHAT; CDR2 reads FQDESV (reference sequence). CDR3 length equals 15 residues. The CDR3 region is CASSPSGRPTDTQYF. DNA of the CDR3: TGTGCCAGCAGCCCTAGCGGGAGGCCCACAGATACGCAGTATTTT.

The chain joins TRBV19 to TRBJ2-2; 7 bases line up with TRBD1. V lost 3 bases, J lost 6 bases, and 10 bases stayed unmatched. The germline V gene encodes CDR1 LNHDA and CDR2 SQIVND (reference sequence). CDR3 size: 16 residues. This CDR3 is CASSMPRQGRPGELFF. The CDR3 DNA reads TGTGCCAGTAGTATGCCTCGACAGGGTAGGCCCGGGGAGCTGTTTTTT.

This clone has just one count. This chain joins TRBV27 and TRBJ2-7, with unresolved D. Germline CDR1 is MNHEY and CDR2 is SMNVEV (reference sequence). V dropped 6 bases and J dropped 2 bases, with 11 bases sitting between them. CDR3 length equals 13 residues. CDR3 in amino acids: CASSLGRTYEQYF. Here the CDR3 DNA reads TGTGCCAGCAGCCTAGGACGGACCTACGAGCAGTACTTC.

The chain couples TRBV9 to TRBJ2-1, with D possibly matching TRBD2 (6 bases). This CDR3 is 16 amino acids long. Trimming took 4 bases from V and 8 from J, leaving 22 bases between them. Germline V gives CDR1 SGDLS, CDR2 YYNGEE. The CDR3 reads CASSSKRAGRRDEQFF. The CDR3 region has the DNA TGTGCCAGCAGCTCAAAGAGGGCGGGACGACGCGATGAGCAGTTCTTC.

The chain combines TRBV5-1 with TRBJ2-5; tentative D call: TRBD2 (6 bases). V lost 5 bases and J 2 bases, leaving 13 bases between the germline ends. From germline, CDR1 is SGHRS and CDR2 YFSETQ. The CDR3 covers 14 residues. In DNA form, the CDR3 reads TGCGCCAGCAGTCTCGGAGGGAATCAAGAGACCCAGTACTTC. This translates into CASSLGGNQETQYF.

The V call is TRBV7-8, the J call TRBJ2-3, with 7 bases lining up with TRBD2. The V gene end was trimmed by 5 bases and the J gene end by 4 bases; junction bases not matched to a gene: 3. The CDR3 has 13 residues. Germline-derived CDR1 and CDR2 are SGHVS and FQNEAQ. The CDR3: CASSRAGADTQYF. Here the CDR3 DNA reads TGTGCCAGCAGCCGGGCGGGGGCAGATACGCAGTATTTT.

The chain is built from TRBV6-5 and TRBJ2-2, with 7 bases aligning to TRBD1. There are 15 residues in the CDR3. CDR1 is MNHEY, CDR2 SVGAGI, per germline. J was trimmed by 4 bases and V by 0 bases; bases with no gene match: 2. The CDR3 reads CASSYSAGGTGELFF. CDR3 sequence (DNA): TGTGCCAGCAGTTACTCAGCAGGGGGCACCGGGGAGCTGTTTTTT.

The chain couples TRBV21-1 to TRBJ1-1. TRBV21-1 has pseudogene status. The CDR3 runs to 13 residues. The CDR3 sequence is CASSNGGLTEAFF. The DNA of the CDR3 is TGTGCCAGCAGCAATGGGGGTCTAACTGAAGCTTTCTTT.